One sample yielded the 2 T cell receptor beta chains listed below, sequenced in a study of CD8+ T cells in alopecia areata. Extraction and reverse transcription of RNA yielded cDNA as the sequencing template. Assay used: immunoSEQ multiplex PCR; TCRdb lists only in-frame clones, some missing. The sample includes about 190,000 clones, 60% of them seen just once. Indicated treatment: oral pan-JAK inhibitor, 5-10 mg twice daily. This material consisted of CD4+ T cells sorted from blood, taken at week 4, from a patient treated with tofacitinib. These receptors were collected from a human donor with alopecia areata.

The chain recombines TRBV2 with TRBJ2-6; maybe TRBD2 (5 bases). Deletions cut 3 bases from V and 2 bases from J, with 8 bases between. The CDR3 sequence is 15 residues long. Looked up from germline, CDR1 is SNHLY and CDR2 is FYNNEI. In DNA, the CDR3 is TGTGCCAGCAGTGAGGGGAGAACTGGGGCCAACGTCCTGACTTTC. Translated, it gives CASSEGRTGANVLTF.

This rearrangement joins TRBV5-1 to TRBJ1-5; D is ambiguous. CDR1 is SGHRS and CDR2 is YFSETQ in the germline V gene. Trimming pared 0 bases from V and 3 bases from J, leaving 13 bases between. The CDR3 spans 16 residues. The CDR3 loop reads CASSLGSSSPNQPQHF. CDR3 DNA: TGCGCCAGCAGCTTGGGATCCTCATCCCCCAATCAGCCCCAGCATTTT.